This T cell receptor (beta chain) was recovered during a study of T cell changes during pregnancy in multiple sclerosis. Generated by immunoSEQ multiplex PCR, the TCRdb table keeps only in-frame clones and is missing some. Seen here are roughly 40,000 clones, around 90% observed once, and the top ten hold about 8%. Material: CD8+ T cells from peripheral blood mononuclear cells, obtained before pregnancy. This clonotype was sampled from a female donor with multiple sclerosis, enrolled in a pregnancy study.

CDR3 nucleotide sequence: TGCGCCAGCAGCTTGGACAACTACTCTGGAAACACCATATATTTT. This codes for CASSLDNYSGNTIYF. The J gene is TRBJ1-3, the V gene TRBV5-1; D is undetermined. The CDR3 has 15 residues. CDR1 SGHRS and CDR2 YFSETQ come from the germline V gene. The V and J ends lost 0 bases and 0 bases respectively, with 7 bases between them.